Presented here are 25 T cell receptor beta chains from one specimen sequenced in a study of T cell clusters in autoimmune cytopenias. TRB was amplified from roughly 0.25 ug of peripheral blood genomic DNA per sample. One tube held mixed TRB-A and TRB-B primer pools for touch-down PCR. Reanalyzing the multiplex PCR reads, TCRdb keeps one entry per CDR3 protein, without DNA. In all, the sample yields 2,000 to 2,500 distinct CDR3 sequences. This sample also belongs to another study, concerning T cell repertoires in aging, cancer and after chemotherapy.

The specimen was peripheral blood. These receptors all come from a human donor in good health.

This chain connects TRBV20-1 to TRBJ2-4. The CDR3 covers 12 residues. Germline assignment: CDR1 DFQATT and CDR2 SNEGSKA (reference sequence). The CDR3: CSARAAKNIQYF.

Measured by frequency, this clonotype is medium-sized (0.01 to 0.1%). The chain joins TRBV20-1 to TRBJ2-3; TCRdb's D call, TRBD1, is unchecked because there is no DNA. The CDR3 sequence is 11 residues long. The germline gives CDR1 DFQATT, CDR2 SNEGSKA (reference sequence). The CDR3 loop is CSAAPLGKQYF.

V usage is TRBV7-9 and J usage is TRBJ2-3; TCRdb indicates TRBD2, and absent DNA this call remains unverified. CDR1 and CDR2 (germline): SEHNR, FQNEAQ (reference sequence). CDR3 length: 12 residues. The CDR3 loop reads CASSLSWGGQYF.

This clonotype is labeled large (0.1 to 1%) based on frequency. The V and J genes are TRBV19 and TRBJ2-1; TCRdb designates TRBD2, a call that cannot be tested without DNA. This CDR3 region has 15 residues. Looked up from germline, CDR1 is LNHDA and CDR2 is SQIVND (reference sequence). CDR3 sequence reads: CASSASSGRLNEQFF. The full variable domain, with the rest looked up from reference TRBV19 and TRBJ2-1, is DGGITQSPKYLFRKEGQNVTLSCEQNLNHDAMYWYRQDPGQGLRLIYYSQIVNDFQKGDIAEGYSVSREKKESFPLTVTSAQKNPTAFYLCASSASSGRLNEQFFGPGTRLTVL.

Measured by frequency, this clonotype is medium-sized (0.01 to 0.1%). The chain combines TRBV7-9 with TRBJ2-5; the D call of TRBD2 rests on TCRdb alone, since no DNA is present to check it. The CDR3 runs to 17 residues. Germline lookup yields CDR1 SEHNR and CDR2 FQNEAQ (reference sequence). The CDR3 loop reads CASSLARTSGAQETQYF.

Measured by frequency, this clonotype is medium-sized. The chain has TRBV27 and TRBJ2-5. This CDR3 is built from 15 residues. Germline V gives CDR1 MNHEY, CDR2 SMNVEV (reference sequence). CDR3: CASSSLTTTQETQYF.

This clonotype shows up as medium-sized by frequency. This chain uses TRBV6-2 or TRBV6-3 with TRBJ2-3; the TCRdb call, TRBD1, lacks DNA for checking. Germline assignment: CDR1 MNHEY and CDR2 SVGEGT. The CDR3 runs to 16 residues. The CDR3 reads CASSSRGGTSTDTQYF.

Its frequency marks this clonotype as medium-sized. The genes are TRBV10-3 and TRBJ1-2; TCRdb proposes TRBD1, but this gene call is untestable without DNA. In germline, CDR1 is ENHRY, CDR2 SYGVKD. The CDR3 spans 13 residues. CDR3: CAITEGENYGYTF.

By frequency, this clonotype is large (0.1 to 1%). CDR3 sequence: CASSWAMTGGLDNEQFF. This chain joins TRBV6-5 and TRBJ2-1; TCRdb selects TRBD1, and the lack of DNA leaves this call unchecked. CDR1 and CDR2 from the germline V gene are MNHEY and SVGAGI. This CDR3 spans 17 amino acids.

This clonotype is classed as large by frequency. The chain uses TRBV6-1 and TRBJ2-1; without DNA, the TCRdb call of TRBD2 cannot be checked. CDR3 length: 15 residues. Germline V gives CDR1 MNHNS, CDR2 SASEGT. CDR3 region: CASSEEAGGVNEQFF.

This CDR3 is CASRLGTVGYTF. The chain has TRBV28 and TRBJ1-2; the D gene TCRdb calls, TRBD1, cannot be checked with no DNA. CDR1 and CDR2 (germline): MDHEN, SYDVKM. This CDR3 region has 12 residues.

Frequency places this clonotype as medium-sized. V gene TRBV7-9 combines with J gene TRBJ1-2; as DNA is missing, the TRBD1 call by TCRdb cannot be tested. CDR3 length equals 13 residues. Per germline, CDR1 SEHNR and CDR2 FQNEAQ (reference sequence). The CDR3 sequence is CASSNDMGYGYTF.

Considering frequency, this clonotype is medium-sized. This sequence joins TRBV6-4 and TRBJ2-7; with no DNA, the TCRdb D assignment of TRBD1 cannot be verified. The germline gives CDR1 MRHNA, CDR2 SNTAGT. The CDR3 extends over 13 amino acids. The CDR3 protein is CAARGGQTYEQYF.

The chain is built from TRBV30 and TRBJ2-2; TCRdb names TRBD1, which stays unverified in the absence of DNA. The CDR3 extends over 16 amino acids. Germline CDR1 and CDR2: GTSNPN and SVGIG (reference sequence). CDR3 sequence: CAWSLGQGMVTGELFF.

By frequency, this clonotype is medium-sized. The chain is built from TRBV6-6 and TRBJ2-2; TCRdb selects TRBD2, and the lack of DNA leaves this call unchecked. This CDR3 is 14 amino acids long. Germline V CDR1 and CDR2: MNHNY, SVGAGI (reference sequence). CDR3 loop: CASSGRAPAGELFF.

Frequency places this clonotype as large. CDR3 loop: CASISTTYEQYF. The genes are TRBV6-5 and TRBJ2-7. Germline V gene data show CDR1 as MNHEY and CDR2 as SVGAGI. The CDR3 is 12 amino acids.

V and J are TRBV27 and TRBJ1-6; TCRdb names TRBD1, which stays unverified in the absence of DNA. CDR3 length: 16 residues. Germline V lookup: CDR1 MNHEY, CDR2 SMNVEV (reference sequence). The CDR3 sequence: CASSEGSGSWVSPLHF.

Considering frequency, this clonotype is medium-sized (0.01 to 0.1%). The V call is TRBV7-9, the J call TRBJ1-5; TCRdb returns TRBD1, unconfirmable since there is no DNA. The length of the CDR3 is 14 residues. In germline, CDR1 is SEHNR, CDR2 FQNEAQ (reference sequence). Here the CDR3 reads CASSPMGGNQPQHF.

This clonotype shows up as large (0.1 to 1%) by frequency. This chain connects TRBV6-5 to TRBJ2-6; there is no DNA to check the TCRdb D call of TRBD1. CDR1 MNHEY and CDR2 SVGAGI come from the germline V gene. CDR3 size: 17 residues. The CDR3 reads CASSLGTGSSGANVLTF.

This rearrangement joins TRBV20-1 to TRBJ1-5; the D call from TCRdb, TRBD1, cannot be confirmed without DNA. CDR3 length equals 15 residues. Germline CDR1 is DFQATT and CDR2 is SNEGSKA (reference sequence). The CDR3 here is CSASEIGTVEQPQHF.

Judged by frequency, this clonotype is medium-sized. V gene TRBV6-6 combines with J gene TRBJ1-1. The CDR3 loop spans 15 amino acids. CDR1 is MNHNY, CDR2 SVGAGI, per germline (reference sequence). CDR3 sequence reads: CASRAQVGRHPEAFF.

By frequency, this clonotype registers medium-sized (0.01 to 0.1%). The chain recombines TRBV7-9 with TRBJ2-7; TCRdb indicates TRBD1, and absent DNA this call remains unverified. There are 15 residues in the CDR3. From germline, CDR1 is SEHNR and CDR2 FQNEAQ (reference sequence). This chain's CDR3 is CASSTPGTGDYEQYF. Looking up the rest from reference TRBV7-9 and TRBJ2-7 gives the full variable domain: DTGVSQNPRHKITKRGQNVTFRCDPISEHNRLYWYRQTLGQGPEFLTYFQNEAQLEKSRLLSDRFSAERPKGSFSTLEIQRTEQGDSAMYLCASSTPGTGDYEQYFGPGTRLTVT.

V usage is TRBV5-1 and J usage is TRBJ2-3. This CDR3 has 13 residues. Germline CDR1 SGHRS, CDR2 YFSETQ. CDR3 amino acids: CASSQSNTDTQYF.

V is TRBV30 and J is TRBJ2-4; there is no DNA to check the TCRdb D call of TRBD2. The CDR3 consists of 15 residues. CDR1 is GTSNPN, CDR2 SVGIG, per germline (reference sequence). CDR3 protein: CAWALAGINKNIQYF. Using reference TRBV30 and TRBJ2-4 for the parts outside the CDR3, the full variable domain is SQTIHQWPATLVQPVGSPLSLECTVEGTSNPNLYWYRQAAGRGLQLLFYSVGIGQISSEVPQNLSASRPQDRQFILSSKKLLLSDSGFYLCAWALAGINKNIQYFGAGTRLSVL.

This chain links TRBV7-9 with TRBJ2-1; TCRdb outputs TRBD1, but without DNA this stays unchecked. This CDR3 comprises 16 residues. CDR1 and CDR2 (germline): SEHNR, FQNEAQ (reference sequence). The CDR3 loop is CASSVSGLGYNNEQFF.